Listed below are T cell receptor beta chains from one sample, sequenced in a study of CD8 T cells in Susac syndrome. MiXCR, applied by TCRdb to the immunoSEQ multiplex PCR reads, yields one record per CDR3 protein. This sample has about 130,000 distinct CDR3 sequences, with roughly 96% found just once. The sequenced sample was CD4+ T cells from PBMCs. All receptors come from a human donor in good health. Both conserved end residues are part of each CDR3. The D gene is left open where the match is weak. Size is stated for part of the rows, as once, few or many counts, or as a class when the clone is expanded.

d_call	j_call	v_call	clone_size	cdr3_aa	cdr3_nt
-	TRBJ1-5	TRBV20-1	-	CSARDGVVGNQPQHF	TGCAGTGCTAGAGATGGGGTCGTCGGCAATCAGCCCCAGCATTTT
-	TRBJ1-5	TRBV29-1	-	CSVEVNSEQPQHF	TGCAGCGTTGAAGTGAACAGCGAGCAGCCCCAGCATTTT
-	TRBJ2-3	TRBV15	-	CATSRDGPTDTQYF	TGTGCCACCAGCAGAGACGGTCCCACAGATACGCAGTATTTT
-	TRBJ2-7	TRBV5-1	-	CASSLIPNSYEQYF	TGCGCCAGCAGCTTGATCCCCAATTCCTACGAGCAGTACTTC
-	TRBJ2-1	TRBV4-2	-	CASSQESAQFF	TGTGCCAGCAGCCAAGAATCGGCGCAGTTCTTC
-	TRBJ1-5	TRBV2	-	CASTPGASGNQPQHF	TGTGCCAGCACCCCGGGGGCGAGTGGCAATCAGCCCCAGCATTTT
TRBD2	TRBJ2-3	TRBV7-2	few	CASSSLAGGMDTQYF	TGTGCCAGCAGCTCCCTAGCGGGAGGGATGGATACGCAGTATTTT
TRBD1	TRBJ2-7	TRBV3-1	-	CASSRGTAAYEQYF	TGTGCCAGCAGCCGGGGGACAGCGGCCTACGAGCAGTACTTC
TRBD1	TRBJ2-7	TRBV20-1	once	CSARAGDRVYDEQYF	TGCAGTGCTAGAGCAGGGGACAGGGTATACGACGAGCAGTACTTC
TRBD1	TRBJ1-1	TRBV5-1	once	CASSVGQGMNTEAFF	TGCGCCAGCAGCGTAGGACAGGGGATGAACACTGAAGCTTTCTTT
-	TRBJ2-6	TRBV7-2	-	CASSLIISGANVLTF	TGTGCCAGCAGCCTTATCATCTCTGGGGCCAACGTCCTGACTTTC
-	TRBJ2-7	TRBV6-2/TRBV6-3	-	CASSSPRASANYEQYF	TGTGCCAGCAGCTCTCCGAGGGCTAGCGCCAATTACGAGCAGTACTTC
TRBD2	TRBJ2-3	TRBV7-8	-	CASSGELAGITDTQYF	TGTGCCAGCAGCGGCGAACTAGCGGGTATCACAGATACGCAGTATTTT
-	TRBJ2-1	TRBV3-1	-	CASSQGAQSEQFF	TGTGCCAGCAGCCAGGGGGCCCAGAGTGAGCAGTTCTTC
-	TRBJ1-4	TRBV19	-	CASTRTGSNEKLFF	TGTGCCAGTACCCGAACAGGGAGTAATGAAAAACTGTTTTTT
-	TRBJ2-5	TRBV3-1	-	CASSQIEETQYF	TGTGCCAGCAGCCAAATCGAAGAGACCCAGTACTTC
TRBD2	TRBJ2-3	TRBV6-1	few	CASRVSSGDYTDTQYF	TGTGCCAGCAGAGTTTCTAGCGGGGACTACACAGATACGCAGTATTTT
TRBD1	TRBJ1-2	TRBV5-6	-	CASSSGTGNYGYTF	TGTGCCAGCAGCTCCGGGACAGGGAACTATGGCTACACCTTC